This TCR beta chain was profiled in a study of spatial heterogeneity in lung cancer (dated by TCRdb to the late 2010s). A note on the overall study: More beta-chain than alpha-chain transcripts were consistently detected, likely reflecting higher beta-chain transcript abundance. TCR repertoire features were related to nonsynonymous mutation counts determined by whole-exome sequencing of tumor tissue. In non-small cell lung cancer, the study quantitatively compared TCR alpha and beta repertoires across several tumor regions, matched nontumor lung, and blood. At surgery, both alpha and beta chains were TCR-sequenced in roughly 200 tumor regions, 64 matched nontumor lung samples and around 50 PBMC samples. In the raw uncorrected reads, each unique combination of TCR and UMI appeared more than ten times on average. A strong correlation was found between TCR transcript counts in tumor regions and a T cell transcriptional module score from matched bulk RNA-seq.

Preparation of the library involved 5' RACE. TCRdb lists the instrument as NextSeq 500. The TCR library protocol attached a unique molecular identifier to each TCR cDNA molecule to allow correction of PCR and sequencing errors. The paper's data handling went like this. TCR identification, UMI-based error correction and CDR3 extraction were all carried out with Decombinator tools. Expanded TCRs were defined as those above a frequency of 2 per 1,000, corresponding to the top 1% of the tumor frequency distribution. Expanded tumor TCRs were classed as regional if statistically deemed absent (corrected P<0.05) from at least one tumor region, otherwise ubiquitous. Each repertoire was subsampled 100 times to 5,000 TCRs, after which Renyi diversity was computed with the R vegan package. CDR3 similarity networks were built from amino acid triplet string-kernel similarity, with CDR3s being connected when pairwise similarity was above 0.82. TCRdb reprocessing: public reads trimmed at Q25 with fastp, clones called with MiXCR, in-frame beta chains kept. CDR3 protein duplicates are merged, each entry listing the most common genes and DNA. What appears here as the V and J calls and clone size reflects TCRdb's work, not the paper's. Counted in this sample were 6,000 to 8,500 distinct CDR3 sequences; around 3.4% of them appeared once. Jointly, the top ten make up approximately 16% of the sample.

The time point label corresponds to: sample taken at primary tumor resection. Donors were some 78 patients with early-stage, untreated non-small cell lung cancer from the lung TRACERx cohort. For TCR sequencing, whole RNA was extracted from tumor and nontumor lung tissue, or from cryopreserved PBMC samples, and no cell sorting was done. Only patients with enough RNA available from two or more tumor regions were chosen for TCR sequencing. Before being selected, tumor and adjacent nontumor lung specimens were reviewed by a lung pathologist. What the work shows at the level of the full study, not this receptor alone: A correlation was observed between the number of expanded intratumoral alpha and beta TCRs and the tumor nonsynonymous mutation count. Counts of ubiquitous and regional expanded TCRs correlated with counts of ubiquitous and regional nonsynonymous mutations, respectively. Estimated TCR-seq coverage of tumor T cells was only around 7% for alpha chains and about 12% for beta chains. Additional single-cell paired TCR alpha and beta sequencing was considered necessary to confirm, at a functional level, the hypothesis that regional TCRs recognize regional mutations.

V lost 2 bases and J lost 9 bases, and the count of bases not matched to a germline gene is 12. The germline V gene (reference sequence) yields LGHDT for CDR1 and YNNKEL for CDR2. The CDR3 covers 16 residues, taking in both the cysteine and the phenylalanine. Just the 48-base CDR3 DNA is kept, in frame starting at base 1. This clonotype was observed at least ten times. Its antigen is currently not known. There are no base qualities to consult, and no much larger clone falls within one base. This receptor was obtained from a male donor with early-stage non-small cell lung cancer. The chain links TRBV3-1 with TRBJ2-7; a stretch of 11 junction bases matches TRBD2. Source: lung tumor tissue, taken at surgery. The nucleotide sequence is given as TGTGCCAGCAGCCAACGACGACTAGCGGGGCCCTTCGGGCAGTACTTC. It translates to CASSQRRLAGPFGQYF.